One and the same sample provided the 28 T cell receptor beta chains below, sequenced in a study of OX40 agonist ivuxolimab in advanced cancers. Here immunoSEQ multiplex PCR was the method, and the copy in TCRdb shows in-frame clones only, minus some. The sample has fewer than 75,000 clones, approximately 88% seen once; the top ten hold 2.8%. The sequences come from CD4+ or CD8+ T cells sorted from blood, collected in a trial of the OX40 agonist ivuxolimab. These receptors all come from an adult with an advanced solid tumor such as melanoma, head and neck, liver or kidney cancer.

J is TRBJ1-2 and V is TRBV5-4; no reliable D call. Germline V gene data show CDR1 as SGHNT and CDR2 as YYREEE (reference sequence). Trimming cost V 2 bases and J 7 bases, with 12 bases left between them. The CDR3 extends over 13 amino acids. The CDR3 loop is CASSLRVGGGYTF. Written as DNA, the CDR3 is TGTGCCAGCAGCTTACGGGTCGGAGGTGGCTACACCTTC.

CDR3 nucleotide sequence: TGTGCCAGCAGACAGGGCCTCTATGGCTACACCTTC. Amino acids: CASRQGLYGYTF. The V call is TRBV2, the J call TRBJ1-2, with TRBD1 as a possible D gene (6 bases). The germline CDR1 and CDR2 sequences are SNHLY and FYNNEI. The CDR3 is 12 residues long. The ends were cut back, 6 bases at V and 4 bases at J, with 9 bases in the middle.

The chain joins TRBV5-6 to TRBJ2-1; the match to TRBD2 covers 9 bases. The CDR3 extends over 14 amino acids. Germline CDR1 SGHDT, CDR2 YYEEEE. V was pared by 6 bases and J by 6 bases, with 7 bases of the junction left unmatched. CDR3 region: CASTIAGVGNEQFF. The CDR3 coding sequence is TGTGCCAGCACAATAGCGGGAGTAGGCAATGAGCAGTTCTTC.

The chain combines TRBV11-3 with TRBJ2-3, with a weak D call TRBD2 (5 bases). Germline lookup yields CDR1 SGHNT and CDR2 YENEEA. V was pared by 3 bases and J by 3 bases, with 10 bases between. The CDR3 has 14 amino acids. The CDR3, as DNA: TGTGCCAGCAGCTTGAACGGGGTTACAGATACGCAGTATTTT. This sequence encodes CASSLNGVTDTQYF.

The CDR3 is CASSLEPGVSYEQYF. Here the CDR3 DNA reads TGCGCCAGCAGCTTGGAACCGGGGGTATCCTACGAGCAGTACTTC. J is TRBJ2-5 and V is TRBV5-1; D possibly corresponds to TRBD2 (6 bases). The tail of the sequence fits TRBJ2-7 better, so the J call may be wrong. This CDR3 has 15 amino acids. The germline CDR1 and CDR2 sequences are SGHRS and YFSETQ.

This chain links TRBV10-3 with TRBJ2-3; TRBD2 agrees at 14 bases. V gave up 9 bases and J gave up 0 bases; unmatched junction bases: 5. Germline V gives CDR1 ENHRY, CDR2 SYGVKD. CDR3 length equals 16 residues. CDR3 nucleotides: TGTGCCATTGGGACTAGCGGGAGCCTAAGCACAGATACGCAGTATTTT. Residues: CAIGTSGSLSTDTQYF.

V and J are TRBV6-5 and TRBJ1-1; no clear D gene. Trimming shortened V by 2 bases and J by 0 bases, and 4 bases separated the two germline ends. This CDR3 has 13 amino acids. Germline-derived CDR1 and CDR2 are MNHEY and SVGAGI. CDR3 coding DNA: TGTGCCAGCAGTTACAGGCTGAACACTGAAGCTTTCTTT. Translated, it gives CASSYRLNTEAFF.

The chain couples TRBV6-5 to TRBJ1-5; tentative D call: TRBD1 (6 bases). With 5 bases removed from V and 5 bases from J, the gap between germline ends came to 10 bases. The CDR3 has 13 residues. Per germline, CDR1 MNHEY and CDR2 SVGAGI. CDR3 sequence (DNA): TGTGCCAGCAGTAGGACAGAGTATCAGCCCCAGCATTTT. Translation: CASSRTEYQPQHF.

The chain recombines TRBV5-1 with TRBJ2-1; tentatively, D is TRBD1 or TRBD2 (5 bases each). Germline V CDR1 and CDR2: SGHRS, YFSETQ. The CDR3 contains 15 residues. The V end was cut by 3 bases, the J end by 5 bases, with 15 bases between. CDR3 in DNA: TGCGCCAGCAGCTCCCGGGACGGCCCGGACAATGAGCAGTTCTTC. Amino acids: CASSSRDGPDNEQFF.

The chain recombines TRBV18 with TRBJ1-2; D is unclear. The CDR3 runs to 14 residues. Trimming cost V 2 bases and J 1 base, with 8 bases left between them. CDR1 and CDR2 from the germline V gene are KGHSH and LQKENI. CDR3 sequence reads: CASSPTSNNYGYTF. The CDR3 nucleotides are TGTGCCAGCTCACCAACCAGCAATAACTATGGCTACACCTTC.

The J gene is TRBJ2-3, the V gene TRBV15; D is possibly TRBD2 (5 bases). This CDR3 has 15 amino acids. Germline V lookup: CDR1 LNHNV, CDR2 YYDKDF (reference sequence). V lost 0 bases to trimming and J lost 4 bases, with 11 bases between them. This CDR3 is CATSRDPGLSDTQYF. The DNA for the CDR3 is TGTGCCACCAGCAGAGATCCAGGACTCTCAGATACGCAGTATTTT.

This clone was counted a single time. This chain joins TRBV4-1 and TRBJ2-1; 10 nucleotides align to TRBD2. The V gene end was trimmed by 2 bases and the J gene end by 4 bases; junction bases not matched to a gene: 8. Germline CDR1 and CDR2: MGHRA and YSYEKL. There are 17 residues in the CDR3. The CDR3, as DNA: TGCGCCAGCAGCCAACCGGGACTAGCGAAAAAGTACAATGAGCAGTTCTTC. Protein: CASSQPGLAKKYNEQFF.

The rearrangement uses TRBV11-2 and TRBJ1-5; 9 bases are a match to TRBD1. Trimming at V came to 4 bases and at J to 5 bases, leaving 6 bases not matched to a gene. The germline V gene encodes CDR1 SGHAT and CDR2 FQNNGV. This CDR3 is 15 amino acids long. The CDR3 nucleotides read TGTGCCAGCAGCTCCGGACAGGGGCCTGATCAGCCCCAGCATTTT. Protein product: CASSSGQGPDQPQHF.

The chain uses TRBV5-4 and TRBJ2-1; D not certain. CDR3 length: 15 residues. The germline V gene has CDR1 SGHNT and CDR2 YYREEE (reference sequence). Trimming cost V 0 bases and J 1 base, with 8 bases left between them. CDR3 DNA: TGTGCCAGCAGCTTGGACAGCCCTTCCTACAATGAGCAGTTCTTC. Protein product: CASSLDSPSYNEQFF.

This chain joins TRBV19 and TRBJ1-2, with TRBD1 matching over 9 bases. The CDR3 has 16 amino acids. Germline V lookup: CDR1 LNHDA, CDR2 SQIVND (reference sequence). V shed 3 bases and J 6 bases; nucleotides not matched to a gene: 11. The CDR3 DNA is TGTGCCAGTAGTATGGTCGGGGACAGGGTGTCTGATGGCTACACCTTC. Protein sequence: CASSMVGDRVSDGYTF.

This clone was recorded only once. V usage is TRBV5-1 and J usage is TRBJ2-1; 8 nucleotides align to TRBD2. Germline V lookup: CDR1 SGHRS, CDR2 YFSETQ. This CDR3 comprises 15 residues. Trimming took 5 bases from V and 7 from J; bases not matched to a gene: 11. The CDR3 DNA sequence: TGCGCCAGCAGAACCCGGGAGGGCCCGCAGAATGAGCAGTTCTTC. Protein: CASRTREGPQNEQFF.

The chain employs TRBV5-1 and TRBJ1-2; TRBD1 matches at 8 bases. The CDR3 has 13 amino acids. Trimming at V came to 7 bases and at J to 1 base, leaving 3 bases not matched to a gene. CDR1 is SGHRS, CDR2 YFSETQ, per germline. CDR3 nucleotide sequence: TGCGCCAGCCGGGGACAGGTTAACTATGGCTACACCTTC. It yields the protein CASRGQVNYGYTF.

The chain uses TRBV6-1 and TRBJ1-1; D is undetermined. The germline gives CDR1 MNHNS, CDR2 SASEGT. CDR3 length equals 12 residues. The V end was cut by 7 bases, the J end by 4 bases, with 10 bases between. The CDR3 nucleotides are TGTGCCAGCATGTATCCCGGCACTGAAGCTTTCTTT. Residues: CASMYPGTEAFF.

This chain uses TRBV7-9 with TRBJ2-7, with TRBD1 matching 7 bases. The ends lost 3 bases at V and 4 bases at J; junction bases unmatched: 3. Per the germline V gene, CDR1 is SEHNR and CDR2 is FQNEAQ (reference sequence). This CDR3 comprises 13 residues. CDR3 DNA sequence: TGTGCCAGCAGCTTGGGACAGCTTTACGAGCAGTACTTC. Amino acid sequence: CASSLGQLYEQYF.

The chain uses TRBV30 and TRBJ2-2; 14 bases map to TRBD2. The CDR3 length is 18 residues. CDR1 is GTSNPN and CDR2 is SVGIG in the germline V gene (reference sequence). J was trimmed by 3 bases and V by 5 bases; bases with no gene match: 11. The DNA of the CDR3 is TGTGCCTGGGAATCCGGGACTAGCGGGAGCTGGGACACCGGGGAGCTGTTTTTT. This sequence encodes CAWESGTSGSWDTGELFF.

DNA of the CDR3: TGTGCCAGCACCTTACGGGGGGCACGGAATCAGCCCCAGCATTTT. Protein sequence: CASTLRGARNQPQHF. The V and J genes are TRBV6-6 and TRBJ1-5; D is possibly TRBD1 (6 bases). The V end was cut by 7 bases, the J end by 4 bases, with 17 bases between. The CDR3 loop spans 15 amino acids. Looked up from germline, CDR1 is MNHNY and CDR2 is SVGAGI (reference sequence).

This sequence joins TRBV7-2 and TRBJ1-5; the D is unclear. This CDR3 comprises 14 residues. CDR1 is SGHTA and CDR2 is FQGNSA in the germline V gene. The V gene lost 1 base and the J gene lost 4 bases, with 8 bases spanning the gap. This CDR3 is CASSLVPMNQPQHF. CDR3 DNA sequence: TGTGCCAGCAGCTTAGTGCCCATGAATCAGCCCCAGCATTTT. Full variable domain (rest looked up from reference TRBV7-2 and TRBJ1-5): GAGVSQSPSNKVTEKGKDVELRCDPISGHTALYWYRQSLGQGLEFLIYFQGNSAPDKSGLPSDRFSAERTGGSVSTLTIQRTQQEDSAVYLCASSLVPMNQPQHFGDGTRLSIL.

This rearrangement joins TRBV27 to TRBJ1-4, with TRBD1 as a possible D gene (6 bases). V lost 2 bases and J 8 bases, leaving 15 bases between the germline ends. The CDR3 is made up of 15 amino acids. CDR1 and CDR2 from the germline V gene are MNHEY and SMNVEV (reference sequence). The CDR3 protein is CASSLMGALREKLFF. In DNA, the CDR3 is TGTGCCAGCAGTTTAATGGGGGCCTTAAGGGAAAAACTGTTTTTT.

This sequence joins TRBV4-3 and TRBJ1-2; D call uncertain. The ends were cut back, 2 bases at V and 2 bases at J, with 9 bases in the middle. Germline CDR1 is LGHNA and CDR2 is YSLEER. This CDR3 spans 14 amino acids. CDR3 sequence (DNA): TGCGCCAGCAGCCAATTGGACGCGAACTATGGCTACACCTTC. It specifies CASSQLDANYGYTF.

This clone was seen only a few times. V is TRBV19 and J is TRBJ1-5; the D gene is possibly TRBD1 (5 bases). CDR1 and CDR2 from the germline V gene are LNHDA and SQIVND (reference sequence). The CDR3 sequence is 15 residues long. Deletions cut 6 bases from V and 0 bases from J, with 12 bases between. For the CDR3, the DNA is TGTGCCAGTAGGGACAAGGGATATAGCAATCAGCCCCAGCATTTT. Translation: CASRDKGYSNQPQHF.

V gene TRBV9 combines with J gene TRBJ2-7, with TRBD1 identical over 10 bases. Trimming cost V 3 bases and J 2 bases; bases outside gene matches: 5. This CDR3 has 15 residues. CDR1 and CDR2 from the germline V gene are SGDLS and YYNGEE. The CDR3 sequence: CASSATGTGAYEQYF. In DNA, the CDR3 is TGTGCCAGCAGCGCCACCGGGACAGGGGCCTACGAGCAGTACTTC.

CDR3 in amino acids: CASSGGTGGQETQYF. CDR3 nucleotide sequence: TGTGCCAGCAGTGGAGGGACAGGGGGGCAAGAGACCCAGTACTTC. J is TRBJ2-5 and V is TRBV6-1; TRBD1 aligns across 11 bases. Germline V gives CDR1 MNHNS, CDR2 SASEGT. V was pared by 4 bases and J by 2 bases, with 3 bases of the junction left unmatched. This CDR3 is 15 amino acids long.

The CDR3 DNA is TGTGCCAGCAGCTTAGCGGGTTCAGGGAATGAAAAACTGTTTTTT. Its translation: CASSLAGSGNEKLFF. V and J are TRBV7-9 and TRBJ1-4; perhaps TRBD1 as D (5 bases). V lost 0 bases, J lost 5 bases, and 10 bases lay in between. The CDR3 covers 15 residues. Germline V gives CDR1 SEHNR, CDR2 FQNEAQ (reference sequence).